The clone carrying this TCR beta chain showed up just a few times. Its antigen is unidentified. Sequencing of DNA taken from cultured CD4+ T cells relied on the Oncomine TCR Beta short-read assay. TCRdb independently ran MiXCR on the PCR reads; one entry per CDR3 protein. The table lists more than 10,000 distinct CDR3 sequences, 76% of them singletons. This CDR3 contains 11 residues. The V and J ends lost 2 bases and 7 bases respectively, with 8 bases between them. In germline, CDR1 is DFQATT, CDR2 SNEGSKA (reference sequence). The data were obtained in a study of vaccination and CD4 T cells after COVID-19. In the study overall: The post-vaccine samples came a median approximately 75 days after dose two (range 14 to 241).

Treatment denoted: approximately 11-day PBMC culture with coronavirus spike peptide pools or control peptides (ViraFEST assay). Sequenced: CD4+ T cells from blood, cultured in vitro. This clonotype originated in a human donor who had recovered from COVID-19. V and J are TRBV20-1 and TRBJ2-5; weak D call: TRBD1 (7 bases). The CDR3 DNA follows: TGCAGTGCTAGACAGGGGGGGACCCAGTACTTC. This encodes CSARQGGTQYF.